Below are 31 T cell receptor beta chains sequenced from a single sample in a study of blood T cell repertoires in COVID-19. Assay: immunoSEQ multiplex PCR; the TCRdb copy retains only in-frame clones and omits some. The table shows approximately 400,000 clones, with 81% occurring only once. Sequenced sample: peripheral blood. The receptors stem from a human donor with acute or convalescent COVID-19. The donor label of this sample is uncertain.

The chain combines TRBV19 with TRBJ2-7; tentatively, D is TRBD1 (8 bases). CDR1 is LNHDA and CDR2 is SQIVND in the germline V gene (reference sequence). V gave up 3 bases and J gave up 2 bases, with 14 bases separating them. The CDR3 spans 15 residues. The CDR3 coding sequence is TGTGCCAGTAGTATTCGACAGGGGACTACCTACGAGCAGTACTTC. Its translation is CASSIRQGTTYEQYF.

The chain employs TRBV19 and TRBJ2-6; TRBD1 agrees at 9 bases. This CDR3 region has 19 residues. Germline V lookup: CDR1 LNHDA, CDR2 SQIVND (reference sequence). V trimming: 7 bases; J trimming: 1 base; junction bases outside the gene matches: 14. The DNA for the CDR3 is TGTGCCAGTATGCGGCTAGACAGGGGGGTTTATTCTGGGGCCAACGTCCTGACTTTC. Amino acids: CASMRLDRGVYSGANVLTF.

This clone showed up just a few times. The V call is TRBV5-6, the J call TRBJ1-2; no firm D call. Germline loops: CDR1 SGHDT, CDR2 YYEEEE. The V end lost 4 bases, the J end lost 2 bases, and 12 bases lay between the germline ends. The CDR3 runs to 14 residues. CDR3 bases: TGTGCCAGCAGCCGGTTAGATAGCAACTATGGCTACACCTTC. Amino acids: CASSRLDSNYGYTF.

The chain carries TRBV19 and TRBJ1-2, with 11 bases identical to TRBD1. Germline V gene sequence: CDR1 LNHDA, CDR2 SQIVND (reference sequence). J gave up 5 bases and V 5 bases, and 7 bases lay outside the gene matches. This CDR3 spans 15 amino acids. The CDR3, as DNA: TGTGCCAGTAGTGGACAGGGGGCGTCGTTATATGGCTACACCTTC. Its protein product is CASSGQGASLYGYTF.

V gene TRBV10-3 combines with J gene TRBJ2-1, with TRBD1 matching over 9 bases. Germline values: CDR1 ENHRY, CDR2 SYGVKD. The CDR3 runs 14 residues. Trimming cost V 4 bases and J 5 bases; bases outside gene matches: 3. This CDR3 reads CAISGTGGNNEQFF. CDR3 bases: TGTGCCATCAGTGGCACAGGGGGCAACAATGAGCAGTTCTTC.

V usage is TRBV2 and J usage is TRBJ1-5, with TRBD1 as a possible D gene (6 bases). The germline CDR1 and CDR2 sequences are SNHLY and FYNNEI. The V end lost 6 bases, the J end lost 6 bases, and 18 bases lay between the germline ends. This CDR3 region has 15 residues. The CDR3 region has the DNA TGTGCCAGCAGGGGGGACGGGGGGGCGCGTCAGCCCCAGCATTTT. It encodes CASRGDGGARQPQHF.

The chain joins TRBV6-5 to TRBJ2-1, with 7 bases fitting TRBD2. Germline loops: CDR1 MNHEY, CDR2 SVGAGI. The CDR3 is 15 residues long. The V and J ends lost 0 bases and 9 bases, in that order; junction bases with no gene match: 8. The CDR3 spells CASSYSLRGGGEQFF. Here the CDR3 DNA reads TGTGCCAGCAGTTACTCCCTAAGGGGCGGGGGTGAGCAGTTCTTC.

The chain carries TRBV5-1 and TRBJ1-2, with TRBD1 matching 7 bases. CDR3 length: 15 residues. Germline V CDR1 and CDR2: SGHRS, YFSETQ. Trimming removed 4 bases from V and 3 bases from J; junction bases left unmatched: 9. DNA of the CDR3: TGCGCCAGCAGCCGGCCAGGAGGGGGCGACTATGGCTACACCTTC. This sequence encodes CASSRPGGGDYGYTF.

The J gene is TRBJ2-3, the V gene TRBV15, with TRBD1 matching over 9 bases. Germline assignment: CDR1 LNHNV and CDR2 YYDKDF (reference sequence). The V segment lost 5 bases and the J segment 3 bases; nucleotides outside the gene matches: 3. The length of the CDR3 is 14 residues. CDR3 coding DNA: TGTGCCACCAGCCGTGGACAGGGGACAGATACGCAGTATTTT. This encodes CATSRGQGTDTQYF.

Details on this clone: The sample holds other DNA sequences that translate to the same CDR3. The CDR3: CASSLGAGGPVGEQYF. Here the CDR3 DNA reads TGCGCCAGCAGCTTGGGAGCGGGGGGGCCAGTTGGCGAGCAGTACTTC. The chain carries TRBV5-1 and TRBJ2-7, with 10 bases matching TRBD2. Per germline, CDR1 SGHRS and CDR2 YFSETQ. CDR3 size: 16 residues. V shed 0 bases, J shed 6 bases, and the junction held 9 bases outside the gene matches.

The chain links TRBV6-6 to TRBJ2-4; tentatively, D is TRBD2 (6 bases). CDR3 length: 18 amino acids. Trimming pared 6 bases from V and 1 base from J, leaving 22 bases between. Per germline, CDR1 MNHNY and CDR2 SVGAGI (reference sequence). CDR3 DNA sequence: TGTGCCAGCAGCCGAGGAGGGCAGTCGAGAACCGCCAAAAACATTCAGTACTTC. This gives the protein CASSRGGQSRTAKNIQYF.

The rearrangement joins TRBV6-2 or TRBV6-3 to TRBJ2-1; D unresolved. The length of the CDR3 is 16 residues. The V and J ends lost 5 bases and 3 bases respectively, with 17 bases between them. Germline CDR1 is MNHEY and CDR2 is SVGEGT. CDR3 coding DNA: TGTGCCAGCAGTACAATCGGGTCATCGGGCTACAATGAGCAGTTCTTC. It yields the protein CASSTIGSSGYNEQFF.

V gene TRBV28 combines with J gene TRBJ1-1; 7 bases agree with TRBD1. The CDR3 spans 13 residues. The germline V gene has CDR1 MDHEN and CDR2 SYDVKM. V was pared by 6 bases and J by 7 bases, with 8 bases of the junction left unmatched. CDR3 sequence reads: CASRTTGKREAFF. The CDR3, as DNA: TGTGCCAGCAGGACGACAGGGAAGCGTGAAGCTTTCTTT.

The chain carries TRBV11-2 and TRBJ2-7; the match to TRBD2 covers 9 bases. Trimming took 4 bases from V and 2 from J; bases not matched to a gene: 9. The CDR3 runs to 16 residues. Germline CDR1 is SGHAT and CDR2 is FQNNGV. The CDR3 DNA sequence: TGTGCCAGCAGCTCCCGAGGGCGGGGGGGCGCCTACGAGCAGTACTTC. Protein: CASSSRGRGGAYEQYF.

The V and J genes are TRBV6-5 and TRBJ1-6; TRBD1 agrees at 7 bases. This CDR3 comprises 13 residues. V gave up 9 bases and J gave up 8 bases; unmatched junction bases: 7. Germline-derived CDR1 and CDR2 are MNHEY and SVGAGI. The CDR3 loop reads CASKTGWDSPLHF. The CDR3 coding sequence is TGTGCCAGTAAGACAGGGTGGGATTCACCCCTCCACTTT.

This chain joins TRBV7-9 and TRBJ1-4, with TRBD1 matching 7 bases. The junction had 17 bases not matched to a gene; V was cut back by 5 bases and J by 8 bases. Germline loops: CDR1 SEHNR, CDR2 FQNEAQ (reference sequence). The length of the CDR3 is 17 residues. The CDR3 protein is CASSRLPGGQRGEKLFF. The CDR3 coding sequence is TGTGCCAGCAGCCGACTGCCCGGGGGACAGAGAGGGGAAAAACTGTTTTTT.

The CDR3 region has the DNA TGTGCCAGCAGCCGCGGGAGGGCCGCCTACAATGAGCAGTTCTTC. Its protein is CASSRGRAAYNEQFF. The chain uses TRBV5-4 and TRBJ2-1; TRBD2 aligns across 9 bases. The CDR3 is made up of 15 amino acids. Unmatched junction bases numbered 4, after V lost 4 bases and J lost 2 bases. The germline gives CDR1 SGHNT, CDR2 YYREEE (reference sequence).

This clone was seen just once. The chain has TRBV11-2 and TRBJ1-1; TRBD1 agrees at 9 bases. The ends lost 4 bases at V and 1 base at J; junction bases unmatched: 7. CDR3 length: 16 amino acids. Germline CDR1 and CDR2: SGHAT and FQNNGV. The CDR3 loop is CASSYDPGQGNTEAFF. In nucleotides, the CDR3 is TGTGCCAGCAGCTATGATCCGGGACAGGGGAACACTGAAGCTTTCTTT.

This sequence joins TRBV7-9 and TRBJ1-6, with D tentatively TRBD1 (6 bases). CDR3 length: 15 residues. CDR1 and CDR2 from the germline V gene are SEHNR and FQNEAQ (reference sequence). The V end was cut by 0 bases, the J end by 7 bases, with 10 bases between. CDR3 amino acids: CASSLAAGENSPLHF. Here the CDR3 DNA reads TGTGCCAGCAGCTTAGCGGCAGGGGAGAATTCACCCCTCCACTTT.

The chain uses TRBV18 and TRBJ1-2; 9 nucleotides align to TRBD1. The CDR3 sequence is 16 residues long. In germline, CDR1 is KGHSH, CDR2 LQKENI. V lost 5 bases to trimming and J lost 8 bases; unmatched junction nucleotides: 15. The CDR3 DNA sequence: TGTGCCAGCTCATCAACTACAGGGGGCGACTCCAGCGGCTACACCTTC. It translates to CASSSTTGGDSSGYTF.

The gene calls are TRBV3-1 (or the pseudogene TRBV3-2) and TRBJ1-4, with 11 bases matching TRBD1. Trimming cost V 4 bases and J 15 bases; bases outside gene matches: 10. The CDR3 loop spans 14 amino acids. Germline assignment: CDR1 LGHDT and CDR2 YNNKEL (reference sequence). The DNA of the CDR3 is TGTGCCAGCAGCCGGAGGACAGGGGGCTTCAGGATGTTTTTT. Its translation: CASSRRTGGFRMFF.

The chain combines TRBV5-1 with TRBJ1-3; TRBD1 aligns across 11 bases. The CDR3 length is 19 residues. The germline gives CDR1 SGHRS, CDR2 YFSETQ. V trimming: 1 base; J trimming: 1 base; junction bases outside the gene matches: 10. Written as DNA, the CDR3 is TGCGCCAGCAGCTTGACCGGGACAGGGGGTTCGGGGTCTGGAAACACCATATATTTT. Translating it yields CASSLTGTGGSGSGNTIYF.

This chain joins TRBV9 and TRBJ1-6; the D is unclear. The germline V and J ends were trimmed by 0 bases and 8 bases, with 12 bases remaining between them. The germline CDR1 and CDR2 sequences are SGDLS and YYNGEE. This CDR3 contains 15 residues. This chain's CDR3 is CASSVGGESYSPLHF. CDR3 coding DNA: TGTGCCAGCAGCGTAGGGGGAGAATCTTATTCACCCCTCCACTTT.

This chain joins TRBV19 and TRBJ1-1; TRBD1 is a possible D gene (5 bases). V dropped 11 bases and J dropped 2 bases, with 12 bases sitting between them. The CDR3 is made up of 12 amino acids. Looked up from germline, CDR1 is LNHDA and CDR2 is SQIVND (reference sequence). As DNA, the CDR3 is TGTGCCGTCCGGGACTTTAACACTGAAGCTTTCTTT. This sequence encodes CAVRDFNTEAFF.

The V call is TRBV11-2, the J call TRBJ1-3; no clear D gene. Trimming took off 2 bases at V and 7 bases at J, with 6 bases between the two ends. Germline lookup yields CDR1 SGHAT and CDR2 FQNNGV. The CDR3 sequence is 12 residues long. CDR3 sequence: CASSLSRNTIYF. CDR3 in DNA: TGTGCCAGCAGCTTAAGTCGGAACACCATATATTTT.

This clone was seen only a few times. V and J are TRBV5-4 and TRBJ1-6; D is ambiguous. V lost 5 bases, J lost 8 bases, and 23 bases lay in between. CDR3 length equals 17 residues. CDR1 is SGHNT, CDR2 YYREEE, per germline (reference sequence). CDR3 protein: CASSSRAGGAQYSPLHF. CDR3 sequence (DNA): TGTGCCAGCAGTTCTCGCGCCGGTGGAGCCCAATATTCACCCCTCCACTTT.

The rearrangement uses TRBV19 and TRBJ2-1; D unresolved. With 5 bases removed from V and 0 bases from J, the gap between germline ends came to 20 bases. This CDR3 region has 18 residues. The germline CDR1 and CDR2 sequences are LNHDA and SQIVND (reference sequence). CDR3 protein: CASSVRFLSASSYNEQFF. CDR3 bases: TGTGCCAGTAGTGTTAGATTCTTGAGCGCAAGCTCCTACAATGAGCAGTTCTTC. Filled out from reference TRBV19 and TRBJ2-1, the complete variable domain reads DGGITQSPKYLFRKEGQNVTLSCEQNLNHDAMYWYRQDPGQGLRLIYYSQIVNDFQKGDIAEGYSVSREKKESFPLTVTSAQKNPTAFYLCASSVRFLSASSYNEQFFGPGTRLTVL.

The chain employs TRBV18 and TRBJ1-1; D uncertain. The CDR3 contains 13 residues. Germline loops: CDR1 KGHSH, CDR2 LQKENI. The V end was cut by 2 bases, the J end by 3 bases, with 7 bases between. The CDR3 here is CASSPAGDTEAFF. The DNA for the CDR3 is TGTGCCAGCTCACCAGCAGGTGACACTGAAGCTTTCTTT.

This clone has just a few counts. CDR3: CASSLSRRGPYNSPLHF. CDR3 nucleotides: TGTGCCAGCAGCTTATCTCGAAGGGGGCCTTATAATTCACCCCTCCACTTT. This chain links TRBV16 with TRBJ1-6; 7 bases fit TRBD1. CDR1 KGHSY and CDR2 FQNENV come from the germline V gene. V shed 5 bases, J shed 4 bases, and the junction held 11 bases outside the gene matches. The CDR3 length is 17 residues.

This chain connects TRBV2 to TRBJ1-5; D perhaps matches TRBD1 (5 bases). The CDR3 sequence is 17 residues long. Germline V CDR1 and CDR2: SNHLY, FYNNEI. Trimming cost V 6 bases and J 3 bases, with 21 bases left between them. The CDR3 loop is CASSHRGGVRVNQPQHF. The CDR3 DNA follows: TGTGCCAGCAGCCACCGTGGAGGGGTGCGGGTCAATCAGCCCCAGCATTTT.

The chain carries TRBV4-2 and TRBJ1-1, with unresolved D. The CDR3 is made up of 14 amino acids. Germline V gene data show CDR1 as LGHNA and CDR2 as YNFKEQ. V shed 2 bases and J shed 1 base, with 8 bases lying between them. CDR3 nucleotide sequence: TGTGCCAGCAGCCAACTAAGCCAGAACACTGAAGCTTTCTTT. It is translated as CASSQLSQNTEAFF.